This TCR beta chain was recorded in a study of spatial heterogeneity in lung cancer. Study summary: Detection consistently yielded more beta chains than alpha chains. An average of more than ten raw reads was observed per unique TCR and UMI combination.

On this clonotype: Its antigen is not identified.

Time point: sample taken at primary tumor resection. Whole RNA came from tumor, nontumor lung or frozen PBMC and was sequenced without being sorted. Study findings and constraints: The appearance of ubiquitous expanded tumor TCRs in blood was greater at resection than follow-up.

TCR cDNA molecules each had a unique molecular identifier. TCRdb reprocessed the 5' RACE reads with MiXCR, giving one entry per CDR3 protein. The data contain approximately 11,000 distinct CDR3 sequences, less than 25% of them seen just once; the ten biggest clones take up roughly 30%. Specimen: PBMCs, collected at surgery. This receptor was taken from a female donor with early-stage non-small cell lung cancer.

CDR3 nucleotides: TGCAGTGCTCTTCAGGGAGGGGGAACTAATGAAAAACTGTTTTTT. It codes for CSALQGGGTNEKLFF. The chain has TRBV20-1 and TRBJ1-4, with D perhaps TRBD1 (6 bases). The CDR3 consists of 15 residues. Germline V gives CDR1 DFQATT, CDR2 SNEGSKA (reference sequence). Trimming cost V 5 bases and J 1 base, with 14 bases left between them.